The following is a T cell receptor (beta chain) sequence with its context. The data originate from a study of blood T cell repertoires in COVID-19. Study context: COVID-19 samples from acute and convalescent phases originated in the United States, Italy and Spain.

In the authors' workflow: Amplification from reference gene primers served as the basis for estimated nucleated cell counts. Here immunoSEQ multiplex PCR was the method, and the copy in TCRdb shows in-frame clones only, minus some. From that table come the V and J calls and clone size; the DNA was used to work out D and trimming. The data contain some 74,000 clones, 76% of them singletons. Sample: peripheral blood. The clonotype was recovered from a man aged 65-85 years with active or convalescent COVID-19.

This CDR3 reads CASSFGGGETQYF. CDR3 bases: TGTGCCAGCAGCTTCGGGGGGGGAGAGACCCAGTACTTC. This sequence joins TRBV6-1 and TRBJ2-5; 8 positions agree with TRBD2. There are 13 residues in the CDR3. Germline CDR1 is MNHNS and CDR2 is SASEGT. V was pared by 6 bases and J by 4 bases, with 4 bases of the junction left unmatched.